This T cell receptor (beta chain) was found in a study of T cells in localized non-small cell lung cancer. General observations from the study: Peak T cell clonality was found in uninvolved adjacent lung, exceeding tumor.

The assay was immunoSEQ multiplex PCR, and TCRdb's table has in-frame clones only and misses some. The table records some 130,000 clones, more than 80% of them present only once. The germline V gene has CDR1 LGHNA and CDR2 YNFKEQ. V was pared by 0 bases and J by 7 bases, with 20 bases of the junction left unmatched. CDR3 size: 20 residues. As concerns this clone: Its antigen is not identified.

The input for sequencing was peripheral blood, taken before any cancer treatment. This chain uses TRBV4-2 with TRBJ2-2, with 7 bases identical to TRBD2. This TCR derives from a female donor at least 60 years old with stage I lung adenocarcinoma. The CDR3, as DNA: TGTGCCAGCAGCCAAGAACGGAGAGTAGCGGGCCCCGGTCGAAGCGGGGAGCTGTTTTTT. Translation gives CASSQERRVAGPGRSGELFF.